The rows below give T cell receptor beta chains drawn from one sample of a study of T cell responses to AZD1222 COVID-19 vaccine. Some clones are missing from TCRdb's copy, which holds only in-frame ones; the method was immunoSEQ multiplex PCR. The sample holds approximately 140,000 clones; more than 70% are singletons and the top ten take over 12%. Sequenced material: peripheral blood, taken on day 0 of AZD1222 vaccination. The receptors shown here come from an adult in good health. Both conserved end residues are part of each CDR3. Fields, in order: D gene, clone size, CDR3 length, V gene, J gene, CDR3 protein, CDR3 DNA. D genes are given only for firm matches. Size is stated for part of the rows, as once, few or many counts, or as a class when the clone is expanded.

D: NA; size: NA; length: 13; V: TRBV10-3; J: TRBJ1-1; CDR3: CAISDQVGAEAFF; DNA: TGTGCCATCAGTGACCAGGTTGGAGCTGAAGCTTTCTTT
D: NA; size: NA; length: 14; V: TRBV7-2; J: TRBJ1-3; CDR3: CASSFEPAGNTIYF; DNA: TGTGCCAGCAGCTTCGAACCGGCGGGAAACACCATATATTTT
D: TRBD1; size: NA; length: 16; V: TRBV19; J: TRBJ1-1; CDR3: CASSSGTGFMNTEAFF; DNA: TGTGCCAGTAGCAGCGGGACAGGATTCATGAACACTGAAGCTTTCTTT
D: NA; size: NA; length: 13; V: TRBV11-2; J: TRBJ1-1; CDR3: CASSSQMNTEAFF; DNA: TGTGCCAGCAGCTCACAGATGAACACTGAAGCTTTCTTT
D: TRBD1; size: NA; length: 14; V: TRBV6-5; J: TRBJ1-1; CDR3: CASAWTGVGTEAFF; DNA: TGTGCCAGTGCATGGACAGGGGTGGGCACTGAAGCTTTCTTT
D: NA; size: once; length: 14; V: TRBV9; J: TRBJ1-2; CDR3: CASSAQGINYGYTF; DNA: TGTGCCAGCAGCGCCCAGGGGATTAACTATGGCTACACCTTC
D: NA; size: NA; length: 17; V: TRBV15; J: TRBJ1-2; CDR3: CATSSGSPPLANYGYTF; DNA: TGTGCCACCAGCAGCGGCAGCCCACCCTTAGCTAACTATGGCTACACCTTC
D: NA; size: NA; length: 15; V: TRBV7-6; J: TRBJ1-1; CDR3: CASSPEAGANTEAFF; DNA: TGTGCCAGCAGCCCAGAGGCAGGGGCCAACACTGAAGCTTTCTTT
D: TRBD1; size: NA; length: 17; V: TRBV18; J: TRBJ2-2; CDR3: CASSPPSGTARTGELFF; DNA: TGTGCCAGCTCACCACCGTCCGGGACAGCGCGCACCGGGGAGCTGTTTTTT
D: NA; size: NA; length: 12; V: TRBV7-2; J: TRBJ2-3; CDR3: CASSFNTDTQYF; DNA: TGTGCCAGCAGCTTTAACACAGATACGCAGTATTTT
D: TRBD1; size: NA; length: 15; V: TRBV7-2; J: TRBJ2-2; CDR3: CASSRGRRNTGELFF; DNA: TGTGCCAGCTCCAGGGGGCGAAGGAACACCGGGGAGCTGTTTTTT
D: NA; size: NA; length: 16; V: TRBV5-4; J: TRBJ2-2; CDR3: CASSLAFQSNTGELFF; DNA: TGTGCCAGCAGCTTGGCCTTTCAGTCGAACACCGGGGAGCTGTTTTTT
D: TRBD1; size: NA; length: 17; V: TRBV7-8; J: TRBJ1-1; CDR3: CASSLIYGGTGNTEAFF; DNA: TGTGCCAGCAGCTTAATTTACGGCGGGACAGGGAACACTGAAGCTTTCTTT
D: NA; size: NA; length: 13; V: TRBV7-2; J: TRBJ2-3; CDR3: CASGSQGGDTQYF; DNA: TGTGCCAGCGGCTCACAGGGTGGAGATACGCAGTATTTT
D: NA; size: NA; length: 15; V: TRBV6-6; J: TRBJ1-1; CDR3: CASSYSQGMNTEAFF; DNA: TGTGCCAGCAGTTACTCACAGGGAATGAACACTGAAGCTTTCTTT
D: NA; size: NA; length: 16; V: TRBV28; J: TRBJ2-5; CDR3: CASSSYSWEYQETQYF; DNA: TGTGCCAGCAGTTCATATTCCTGGGAGTACCAAGAGACCCAGTACTTC
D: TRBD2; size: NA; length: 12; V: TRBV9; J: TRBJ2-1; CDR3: CASSSLAAEQFF; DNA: TGTGCCAGCAGCTCACTAGCGGCTGAGCAGTTCTTC
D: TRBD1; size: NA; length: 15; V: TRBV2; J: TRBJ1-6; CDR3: CASSLQGAGNSPLHF; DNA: TGTGCCAGCAGTTTACAGGGGGCCGGTAATTCACCCCTCCACTTT
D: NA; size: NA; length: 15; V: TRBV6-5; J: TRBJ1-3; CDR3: CASSYNRDSGNTIYF; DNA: TGTGCCAGCAGTTATAACAGGGACTCTGGAAACACCATATATTTT
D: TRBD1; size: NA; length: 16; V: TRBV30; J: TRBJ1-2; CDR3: CAWMGTGALRAYGYTF; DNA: TGTGCCTGGATGGGAACAGGGGCCTTACGAGCCTATGGCTACACCTTC
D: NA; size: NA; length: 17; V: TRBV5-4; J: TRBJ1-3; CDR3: CASSLGLQGGVENTIYF; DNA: TGTGCCAGCAGCTTGGGCTTACAGGGTGGCGTAGAAAACACCATATATTTT
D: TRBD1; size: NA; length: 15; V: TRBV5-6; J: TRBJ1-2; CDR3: CASSLGGGAGYGYTF; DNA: TGTGCCAGCAGCTTAGGAGGGGGCGCGGGCTATGGCTACACCTTC
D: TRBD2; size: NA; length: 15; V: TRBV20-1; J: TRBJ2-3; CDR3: CSASLAGGPGDTQYF; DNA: TGCAGTGCTAGTCTAGCGGGGGGGCCTGGAGATACGCAGTATTTT
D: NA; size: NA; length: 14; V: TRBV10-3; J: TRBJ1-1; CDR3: CAISEQGMNTEAFF; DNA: TGTGCCATCAGTGAGCAGGGGATGAACACTGAAGCTTTCTTT
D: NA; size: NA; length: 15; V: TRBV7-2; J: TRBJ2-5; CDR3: CASSLVPTREETQYF; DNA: TGTGCCAGCAGCTTAGTGCCGACTAGAGAAGAGACCCAGTACTTC
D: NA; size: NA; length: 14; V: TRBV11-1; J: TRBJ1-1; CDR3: CASSFTTANTEAFF; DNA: TGTGCCAGCAGCTTTACGACTGCGAACACTGAAGCTTTCTTT
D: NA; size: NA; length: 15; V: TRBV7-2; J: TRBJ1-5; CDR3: CASSLGGRSNQPQHF; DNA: TGTGCCAGCAGCTTAGGAGGGCGGAGCAATCAGCCCCAGCATTTT
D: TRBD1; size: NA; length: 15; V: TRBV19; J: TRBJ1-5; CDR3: CASTKQGFVNQPQHF; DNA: TGTGCCAGTACTAAACAGGGGTTCGTCAATCAGCCCCAGCATTTT
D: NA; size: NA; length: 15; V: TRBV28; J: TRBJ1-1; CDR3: CASSFIDRTNTEAFF; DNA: TGTGCCAGCAGTTTCATAGACAGAACGAACACTGAAGCTTTCTTT
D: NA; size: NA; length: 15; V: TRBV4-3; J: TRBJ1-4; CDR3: CASSQGYTPGEKLFF; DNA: TGCGCCAGCAGCCAAGGTTACACCCCAGGTGAAAAACTGTTTTTT